One T cell receptor (beta chain) is described in this entry. These data are taken from a study of technical replicates of blood from a handful of donors. TCRdb keeps only in-frame clones here, not all; method: immunoSEQ multiplex PCR. The top ten clones hold less than 0.2% of a sample with about 84,000 clones, about 97% of them seen once. The sequencing sample was made of T cells isolated from PBMCs. This clonotype originated in a human donor in good health.

Written as DNA, the CDR3 is TGTGCCAGCAGTTTAGGTCTCCGGCAGGGCCCTATCTCCTACGAGCAGTACTTC. This translates into CASSLGLRQGPISYEQYF. V usage is TRBV28 and J usage is TRBJ2-7; possibly TRBD1 for D (5 bases). Trimming took 2 bases from V and 0 from J, leaving 20 bases between them. CDR3 length equals 18 residues. In germline, CDR1 is MDHEN, CDR2 SYDVKM.